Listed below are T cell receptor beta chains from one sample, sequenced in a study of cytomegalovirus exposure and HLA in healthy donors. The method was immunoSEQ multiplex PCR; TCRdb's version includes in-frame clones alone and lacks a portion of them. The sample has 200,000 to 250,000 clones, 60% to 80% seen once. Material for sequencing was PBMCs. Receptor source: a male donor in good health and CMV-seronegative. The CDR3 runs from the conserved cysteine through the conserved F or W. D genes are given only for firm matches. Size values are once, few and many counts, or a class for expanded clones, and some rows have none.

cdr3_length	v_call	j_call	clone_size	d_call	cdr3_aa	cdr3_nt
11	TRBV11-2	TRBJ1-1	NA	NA	CASSAVRVAFF	TGTGCCAGCAGTGCCGTCCGGGTAGCTTTCTTT
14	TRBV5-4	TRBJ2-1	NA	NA	CASSTGLKYNEQFF	TGTGCCAGCAGCACGGGACTCAAATACAATGAGCAGTTCTTC
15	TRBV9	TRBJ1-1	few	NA	CASSQLGGQNTEAFF	TGTGCCAGCAGCCAGTTGGGGGGTCAGAACACTGAAGCTTTCTTT
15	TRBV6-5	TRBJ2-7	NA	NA	CASRVSGPTSYEQYF	TGTGCCAGCAGGGTATCAGGGCCTACCTCCTACGAGCAGTACTTC
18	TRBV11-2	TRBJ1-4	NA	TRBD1	CASSSSTGQGATNEKLFF	TGTGCCAGCAGCTCAAGTACGGGACAGGGGGCGACTAATGAAAAACTGTTTTTT
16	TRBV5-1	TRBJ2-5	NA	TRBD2	CASSPLTSGPGETQYF	TGCGCCAGCAGCCCCCTGACTAGCGGGCCGGGGGAGACCCAGTACTTC
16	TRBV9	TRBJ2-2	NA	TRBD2	CASSPTVAGGHGELFF	TGTGCCAGCAGCCCCACGGTAGCGGGAGGGCACGGGGAGCTGTTTTTT
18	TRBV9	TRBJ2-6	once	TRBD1	CASSVKQGGSWGANVLTF	TGTGCCAGCAGCGTAAAACAGGGGGGTTCGTGGGGGGCCAACGTCCTGACTTTC
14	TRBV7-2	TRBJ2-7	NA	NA	CASSLGTYPYEQYF	TGTGCCAGCAGCTTAGGCACCTATCCCTACGAGCAGTACTTC
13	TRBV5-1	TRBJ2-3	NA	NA	CASSFQGPDTQYF	TGCGCCAGCAGCTTTCAGGGTCCGGATACGCAGTATTTT
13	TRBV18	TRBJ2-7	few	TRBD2	CASSTSGNDEQYF	TGTGCCAGCAGTACTAGCGGGAACGACGAGCAGTACTTC
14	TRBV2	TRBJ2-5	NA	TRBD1	CASRPEGAYETQYF	TGTGCCAGCAGACCCGAGGGGGCGTATGAGACCCAGTACTTC
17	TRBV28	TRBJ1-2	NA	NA	CASSLSAGGATFYGYTF	TGTGCCAGCAGTTTATCTGCGGGGGGAGCAACGTTCTATGGCTACACCTTC
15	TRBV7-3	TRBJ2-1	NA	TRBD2	CASSLTGRSGNEQFF	TGTGCCAGCAGCTTAACCGGGAGGTCGGGCAATGAGCAGTTCTTC
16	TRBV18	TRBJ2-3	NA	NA	CASSPYVSGGTDTQYF	TGTGCCAGCTCACCATATGTGAGCGGAGGCACAGATACGCAGTATTTT